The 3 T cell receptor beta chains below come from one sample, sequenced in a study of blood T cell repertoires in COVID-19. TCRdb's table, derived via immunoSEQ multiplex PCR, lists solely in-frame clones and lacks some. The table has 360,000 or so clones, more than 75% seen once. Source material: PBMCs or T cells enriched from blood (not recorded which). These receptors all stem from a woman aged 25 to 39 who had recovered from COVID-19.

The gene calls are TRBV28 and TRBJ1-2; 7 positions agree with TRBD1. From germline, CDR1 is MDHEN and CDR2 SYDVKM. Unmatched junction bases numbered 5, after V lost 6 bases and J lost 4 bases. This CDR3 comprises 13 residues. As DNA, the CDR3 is TGTGCCAGCAGCTACAGGGGACTCTATGGCTACACCTTC. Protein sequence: CASSYRGLYGYTF.

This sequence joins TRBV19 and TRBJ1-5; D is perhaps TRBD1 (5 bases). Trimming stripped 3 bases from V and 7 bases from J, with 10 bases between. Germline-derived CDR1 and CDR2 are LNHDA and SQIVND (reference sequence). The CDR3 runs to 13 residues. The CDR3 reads CASSIQGIQPQHF. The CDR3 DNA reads TGTGCCAGTAGTATTCAGGGAATCCAGCCCCAGCATTTT.

CDR3 in amino acids: CASSLLGRGELGNTIYF. CDR3 DNA: TGTGCCAGCAGTTTATTAGGTCGGGGGGAGCTTGGAAACACCATATATTTT. The chain recombines TRBV28 with TRBJ1-3; D is perhaps TRBD1 (5 bases). CDR1 and CDR2 (germline): MDHEN, SYDVKM. This CDR3 spans 17 amino acids. The V and J ends lost 1 base and 3 bases respectively, with 16 bases between them.